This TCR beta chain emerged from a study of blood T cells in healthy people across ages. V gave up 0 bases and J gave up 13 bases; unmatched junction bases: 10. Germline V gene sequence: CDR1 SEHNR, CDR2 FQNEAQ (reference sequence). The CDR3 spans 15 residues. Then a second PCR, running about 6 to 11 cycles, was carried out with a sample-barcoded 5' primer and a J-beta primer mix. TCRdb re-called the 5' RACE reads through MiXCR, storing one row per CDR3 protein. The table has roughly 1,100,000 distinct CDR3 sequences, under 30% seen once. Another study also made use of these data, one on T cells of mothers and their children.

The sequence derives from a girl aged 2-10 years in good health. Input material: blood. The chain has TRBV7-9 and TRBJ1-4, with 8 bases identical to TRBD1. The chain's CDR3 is CASSLAEFGQGALFF. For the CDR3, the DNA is TGTGCCAGCAGCTTAGCTGAATTCGGACAGGGTGCACTGTTTTTT. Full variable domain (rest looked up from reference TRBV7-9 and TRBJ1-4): DTGVSQNPRHKITKRGQNVTFRCDPISEHNRLYWYRQTLGQGPEFLTYFQNEAQLEKSRLLSDRFSAERPKGSFSTLEIQRTEQGDSAMYLCASSLAEFGQGALFFGSGTQLSVL.